This T cell receptor (beta chain) was recovered during a study of blood T cells in healthy people across ages. A J-beta primer mix and a sample-barcoded 5' primer were used in a second PCR of roughly 6 to 12 cycles. TCRdb recomputed calls from the 5' RACE reads with MiXCR, one row per CDR3 protein. The sample carries some 940,000 distinct CDR3 sequences, approximately 32% recorded once. This clonotype showed up just a few times. Deletions cut 0 bases from V and 0 bases from J, with 14 bases between. This CDR3 has 16 residues. Looked up from germline, CDR1 is DFQATT and CDR2 is SNEGSKA (reference sequence). The sample was also reused in another study, on T cells of mothers and their children.

The sample was blood. The V call is TRBV20-1, the J call TRBJ1-2; D gene ambiguous. This receptor was identified in a woman between 35 and 50 years old in good health. CDR3 sequence: CSARDPPGKANYGYTF. CDR3 DNA sequence: TGCAGTGCTAGAGACCCCCCGGGGAAAGCTAACTATGGCTACACCTTC.